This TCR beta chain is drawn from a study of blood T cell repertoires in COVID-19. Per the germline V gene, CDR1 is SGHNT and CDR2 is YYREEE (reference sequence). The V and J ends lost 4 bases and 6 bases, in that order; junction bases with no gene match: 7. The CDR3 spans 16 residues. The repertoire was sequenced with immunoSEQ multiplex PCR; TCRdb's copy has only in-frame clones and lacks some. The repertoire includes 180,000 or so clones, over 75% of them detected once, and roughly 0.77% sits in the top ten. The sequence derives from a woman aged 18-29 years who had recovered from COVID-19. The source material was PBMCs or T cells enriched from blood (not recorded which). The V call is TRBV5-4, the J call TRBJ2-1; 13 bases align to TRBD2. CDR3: CASSPGTSGISNEQFF. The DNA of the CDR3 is TGTGCCAGCAGCCCCGGGACTAGCGGGATCTCCAATGAGCAGTTCTTC.